This is a list of T cell receptor beta chains from one sample in a study of technical replicates of blood from several donors. Using immunoSEQ multiplex PCR, the repertoire was profiled, and TCRdb retains in-frame clones only, with some absent. The table records 12,000 to 15,000 clones, roughly 83% of them present only once. Sequencing was carried out using PBMCs. Every receptor here comes from a human donor in good health. Both conserved end residues are part of each CDR3. Each record gives: D gene, J gene, clone size, V gene, CDR3 DNA, CDR3 protein. A D gene is named only where the DNA matches it firmly. Part of the rows lack a size; the others show once, few, many or a class for expanded clones.

NA TRBJ1-5 NA TRBV6-1 TGTGCCAGCAGTGAACGGGGGGAAAATCAGCCCCAGCATTTT CASSERGENQPQHF
NA TRBJ1-5 few TRBV10-3 TGTGCCATCAGTGACCAGAATCAGCCCCAGCATTTT CAISDQNQPQHF
TRBD1 TRBJ2-7 NA TRBV28 TGTGCCAGCAGTTCGGACAGGGGGACTTTAGAGCAGTACTTC CASSSDRGTLEQYF
TRBD1 TRBJ2-1 NA TRBV5-1 TGCGCCAGCAGCTTACAGGGGGAAGGGACCTACAATGAGCAGTTCTTC CASSLQGEGTYNEQFF
NA TRBJ1-1 few TRBV27 TGTGCCAGCAGAGGAGCGGGAGGGGGGTTGAACACTGAAGCTTTCTTT CASRGAGGGLNTEAFF
NA TRBJ1-2 NA TRBV30 TGTGCCTGGAGTCCCCTCGGGAACTATGGCTACACCTTC CAWSPLGNYGYTF
TRBD1 TRBJ2-1 NA TRBV7-2 TGTGCCAGCAGCTTCGACAGGGCCAATGAGCAGTTCTTC CASSFDRANEQFF
NA TRBJ2-7 NA TRBV27 TGTGCCAGCAGTTTAGTGAGACTAGGAGAGCAGTACTTC CASSLVRLGEQYF
NA TRBJ2-1 NA TRBV5-1 TGCGCCAGCAGCTCCGGACAGAGCTCCTACAATGAGCAGTTCTTC CASSSGQSSYNEQFF
TRBD2 TRBJ2-7 once TRBV2 TGTGCCAGCAGTGAATGGGGAGGCGGGAGCTCCTACGAGCAGTACTTC CASSEWGGGSSYEQYF
NA TRBJ2-6 NA TRBV29-1 TGCAGCGTTGAGGGGGCCAGGCCATACTCTGGGGCCAACGTCCTGACTTTC CSVEGARPYSGANVLTF
NA TRBJ2-5 NA TRBV30 TGTGCCTGGACCCCCGGCGGGACCCAGTACTTC CAWTPGGTQYF